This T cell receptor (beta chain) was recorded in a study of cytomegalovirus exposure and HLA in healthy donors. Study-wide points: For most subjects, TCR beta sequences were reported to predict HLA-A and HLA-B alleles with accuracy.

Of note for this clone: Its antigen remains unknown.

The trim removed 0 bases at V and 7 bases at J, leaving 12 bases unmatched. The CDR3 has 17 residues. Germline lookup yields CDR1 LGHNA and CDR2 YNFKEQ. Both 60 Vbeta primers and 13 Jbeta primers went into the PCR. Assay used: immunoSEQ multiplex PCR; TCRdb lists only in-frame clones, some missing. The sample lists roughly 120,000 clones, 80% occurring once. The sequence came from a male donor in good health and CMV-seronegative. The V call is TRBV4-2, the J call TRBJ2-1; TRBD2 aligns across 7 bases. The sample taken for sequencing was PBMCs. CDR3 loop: CASSQDLGRGGINEQFF. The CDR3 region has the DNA TGTGCCAGCAGCCAAGATTTGGGTAGGGGAGGGATAAATGAGCAGTTCTTC.